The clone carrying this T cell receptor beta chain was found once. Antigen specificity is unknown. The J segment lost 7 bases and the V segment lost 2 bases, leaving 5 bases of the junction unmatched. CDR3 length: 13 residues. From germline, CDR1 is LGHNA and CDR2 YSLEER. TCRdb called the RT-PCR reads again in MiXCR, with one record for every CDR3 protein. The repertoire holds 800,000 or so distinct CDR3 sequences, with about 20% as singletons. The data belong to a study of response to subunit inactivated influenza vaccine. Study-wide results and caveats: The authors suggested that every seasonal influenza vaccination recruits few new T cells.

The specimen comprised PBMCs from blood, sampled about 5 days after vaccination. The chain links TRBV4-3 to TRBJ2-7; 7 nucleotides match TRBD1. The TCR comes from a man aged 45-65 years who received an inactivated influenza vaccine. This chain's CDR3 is CASSQHRGGEQYF. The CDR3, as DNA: TGCGCCAGCAGCCAACACAGGGGTGGAGAGCAGTACTTC.